This TCR beta chain was recorded in a study of OX40 agonist ivuxolimab in advanced cancers. For the study at large: Ivuxolimab, an antibody that agonizes OX40 (CD134), was administered to the patients.

Libraries were prepared by immunoSEQ multiplex PCR; TCRdb keeps only in-frame clonotypes and omits some of them. The table shows about 60,000 clones, with 70% to 90% occurring only once. Germline-derived CDR1 and CDR2 are SGDLS and YYNGEE. CDR3 length: 14 amino acids. V lost 3 bases and J lost 1; bases outside the gene matches: 3. The TCR originated in an adult with an advanced solid tumor such as melanoma, head and neck, liver or kidney cancer. The chain carries TRBV9 and TRBJ2-5; TRBD1 matches at 7 bases. This specimen was CD4+ or CD8+ T cells sorted from blood, taken in a trial of the OX40 agonist ivuxolimab. For the CDR3, the DNA is TGTGCCAGCAGCGGCCGGGACAGCCAAGAGACCCAGTACTTC. Amino acid sequence: CASSGRDSQETQYF. Together with reference TRBV9 and TRBJ2-5, the CDR3 gives the full variable domain: DSGVTQTPKHLITATGQRVTLRCSPRSGDLSVYWYQQSLDQGLQFLIQYYNGEERAKGNILERFSAQQFPDLHSELNLSSLELGDSALYFCASSGRDSQETQYFGPGTRLLVL.